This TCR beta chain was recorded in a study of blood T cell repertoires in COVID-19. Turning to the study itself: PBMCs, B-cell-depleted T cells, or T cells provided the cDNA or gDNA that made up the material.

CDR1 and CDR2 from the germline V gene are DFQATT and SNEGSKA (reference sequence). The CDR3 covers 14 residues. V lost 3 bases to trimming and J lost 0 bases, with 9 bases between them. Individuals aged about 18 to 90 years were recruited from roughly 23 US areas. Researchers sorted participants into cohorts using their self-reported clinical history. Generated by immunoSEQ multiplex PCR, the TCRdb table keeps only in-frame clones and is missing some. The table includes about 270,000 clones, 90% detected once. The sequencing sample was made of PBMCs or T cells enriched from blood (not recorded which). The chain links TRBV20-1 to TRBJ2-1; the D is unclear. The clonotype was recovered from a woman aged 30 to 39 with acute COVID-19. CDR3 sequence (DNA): TGCAGTGCTAGTTCGGGTTCCTCCTACAATGAGCAGTTCTTC. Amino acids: CSASSGSSYNEQFF.